The present TCR beta chain was sequenced within a study of cytomegalovirus exposure and HLA in healthy donors. This CDR3 has 17 residues. With V trimmed by 0 bases and J by 9 bases, 12 bases remained unmatched. CDR1 is SGHTA and CDR2 is FQGTGA in the germline V gene. Healthy bone marrow donors made up the donor group. With regard to this clone: Antigen specificity is unknown.

Study-level results: In an earlier analysis, productive rearrangement rates for most beta V segments clustered near 87% or 30%. Later work associated over 15,000 TCR beta sequences with HLA alleles at 0.05 false discovery rate. Later analysis associated a missense DCLRE1C variant with TCR beta V- and J-gene trimming.

The study ran its PCR with 60 Vbeta and 13 Jbeta primers. Profiled with immunoSEQ multiplex PCR; TCRdb holds only in-frame clones, not every one. Of 150,000 to 250,000 clones in the sample, roughly four fifths were seen once. The TCR comes from a man younger than 40 in good health and CMV-seronegative. The genes are TRBV7-3 and TRBJ2-1, with 9 bases identical to TRBD2. Specimen: PBMCs. The chain's CDR3 is CASSLTGSSGRRGEQFF. DNA for the CDR3: TGTGCCAGCAGCTTAACGGGTAGTAGCGGGAGACGAGGTGAGCAGTTCTTC.